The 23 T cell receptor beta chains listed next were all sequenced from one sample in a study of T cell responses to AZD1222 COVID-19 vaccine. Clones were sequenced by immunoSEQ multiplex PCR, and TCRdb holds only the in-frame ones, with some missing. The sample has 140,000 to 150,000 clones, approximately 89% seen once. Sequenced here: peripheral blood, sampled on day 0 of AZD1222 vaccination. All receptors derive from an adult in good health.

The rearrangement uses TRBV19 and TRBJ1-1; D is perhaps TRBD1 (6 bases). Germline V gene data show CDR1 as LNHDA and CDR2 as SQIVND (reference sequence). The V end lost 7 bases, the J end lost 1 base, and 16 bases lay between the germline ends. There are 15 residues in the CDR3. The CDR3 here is CASIQRTERNTEAFF. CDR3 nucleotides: TGTGCCAGTATTCAACGGACAGAAAGGAACACTGAAGCTTTCTTT. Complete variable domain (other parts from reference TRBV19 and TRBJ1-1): DGGITQSPKYLFRKEGQNVTLSCEQNLNHDAMYWYRQDPGQGLRLIYYSQIVNDFQKGDIAEGYSVSREKKESFPLTVTSAQKNPTAFYLCASIQRTERNTEAFFGQGTRLTVV.

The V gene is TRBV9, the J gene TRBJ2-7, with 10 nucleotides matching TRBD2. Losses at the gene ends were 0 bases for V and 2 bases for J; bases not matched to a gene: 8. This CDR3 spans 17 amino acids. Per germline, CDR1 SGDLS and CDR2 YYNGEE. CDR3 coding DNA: TGTGCCAGCAGCGTAGATCCCTTCAGCGGGGGGGCCTACGAGCAGTACTTC. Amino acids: CASSVDPFSGGAYEQYF.

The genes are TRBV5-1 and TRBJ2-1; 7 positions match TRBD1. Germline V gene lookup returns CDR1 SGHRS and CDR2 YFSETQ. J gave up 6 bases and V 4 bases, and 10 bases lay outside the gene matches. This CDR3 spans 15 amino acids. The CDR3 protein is CASSIQGFGGNEQFF. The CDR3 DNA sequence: TGCGCCAGCAGCATACAGGGGTTTGGGGGCAATGAGCAGTTCTTC.

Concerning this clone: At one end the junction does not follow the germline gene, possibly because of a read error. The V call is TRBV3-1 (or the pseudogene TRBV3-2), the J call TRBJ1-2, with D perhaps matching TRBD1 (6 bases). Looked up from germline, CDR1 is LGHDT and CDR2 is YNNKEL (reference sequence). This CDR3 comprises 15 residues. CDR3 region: CASSKDRRSNYGYTF. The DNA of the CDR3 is TGTGCCAGCAGCAAAGACAGGAGATCTAACTATGGCTACACCTTC.

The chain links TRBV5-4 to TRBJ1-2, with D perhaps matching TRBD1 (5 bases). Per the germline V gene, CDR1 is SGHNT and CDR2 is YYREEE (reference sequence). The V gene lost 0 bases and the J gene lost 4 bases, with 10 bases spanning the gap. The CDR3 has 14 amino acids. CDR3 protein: CASSLVGAVYGYTF. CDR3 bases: TGTGCCAGCAGCTTGGTAGGGGCCGTCTATGGCTACACCTTC. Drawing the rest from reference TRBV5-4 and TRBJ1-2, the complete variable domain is ETGVTQSPTHLIKTRGQQVTLRCSSQSGHNTVSWYQQALGQGPQFIFQYYREEENGRGNFPPRFSGLQFPNYSSELNVNALELDDSALYLCASSLVGAVYGYTFGSGTRLTVV.

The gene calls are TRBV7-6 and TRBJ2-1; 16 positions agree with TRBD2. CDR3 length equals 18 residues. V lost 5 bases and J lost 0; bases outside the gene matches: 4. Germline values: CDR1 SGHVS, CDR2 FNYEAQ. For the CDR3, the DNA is TGTGCCAGCAGCAAGGGACTAGCGGGGGGGAGCTCCTACAATGAGCAGTTCTTC. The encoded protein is CASSKGLAGGSSYNEQFF.

The CDR3: CASSQDLSTGTVTYEQYF. The DNA of the CDR3 is TGTGCCAGCAGCCAAGACCTTTCGACAGGGACGGTAACCTACGAGCAGTACTTC. The J gene is TRBJ2-7, the V gene TRBV4-2; 7 bases are shared with TRBD1. CDR3 length: 18 amino acids. CDR1 LGHNA and CDR2 YNFKEQ come from the germline V gene. The V gene end was trimmed by 0 bases and the J gene end by 2 bases; junction bases not matched to a gene: 13.

CDR3 amino acids: CASSQGVPAYGYTF. In nucleotides, the CDR3 is TGTGCCAGCAGCCAAGGGGTCCCCGCCTATGGCTACACCTTC. The rearrangement links TRBV14 to TRBJ1-2; D unclear. Germline lookup yields CDR1 SGHDN and CDR2 FVKESK. The CDR3 runs 14 residues. V was clipped by 1 base and J by 4 bases, with 10 bases between them.

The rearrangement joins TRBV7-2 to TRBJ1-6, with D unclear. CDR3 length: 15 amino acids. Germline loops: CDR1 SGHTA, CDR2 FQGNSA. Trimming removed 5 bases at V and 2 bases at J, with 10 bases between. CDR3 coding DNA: TGTGCCAGCAGCGAGAGGGCGGCCTATAATTCACCCCTCCACTTT. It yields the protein CASSERAAYNSPLHF.

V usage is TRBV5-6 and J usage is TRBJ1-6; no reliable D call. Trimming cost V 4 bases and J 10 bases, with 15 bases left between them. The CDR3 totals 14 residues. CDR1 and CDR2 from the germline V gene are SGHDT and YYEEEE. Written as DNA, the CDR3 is TGTGCCAGCAGCACACTTCCGACCCGATCACCCCTCCACTTT. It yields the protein CASSTLPTRSPLHF.

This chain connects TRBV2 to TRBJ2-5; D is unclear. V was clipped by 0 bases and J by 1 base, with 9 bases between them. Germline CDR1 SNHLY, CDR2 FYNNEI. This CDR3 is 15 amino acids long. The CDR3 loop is CASSEAPSFQETQYF. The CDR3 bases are TGTGCCAGCAGTGAAGCGCCCAGTTTCCAAGAGACCCAGTACTTC.

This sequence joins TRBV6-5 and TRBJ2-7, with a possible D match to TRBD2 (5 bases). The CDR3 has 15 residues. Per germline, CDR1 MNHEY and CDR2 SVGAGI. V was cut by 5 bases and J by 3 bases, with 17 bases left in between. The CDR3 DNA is TGTGCCAGCAGTCCCGACTACGGCCTCCTCTACGAGCAGTACTTC. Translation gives CASSPDYGLLYEQYF.

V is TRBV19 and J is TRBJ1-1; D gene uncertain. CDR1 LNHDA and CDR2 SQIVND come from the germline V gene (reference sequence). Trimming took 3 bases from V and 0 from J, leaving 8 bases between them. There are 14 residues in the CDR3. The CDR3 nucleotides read TGTGCCAGTAGTATGCAGAGGATGAACACTGAAGCTTTCTTT. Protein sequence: CASSMQRMNTEAFF.

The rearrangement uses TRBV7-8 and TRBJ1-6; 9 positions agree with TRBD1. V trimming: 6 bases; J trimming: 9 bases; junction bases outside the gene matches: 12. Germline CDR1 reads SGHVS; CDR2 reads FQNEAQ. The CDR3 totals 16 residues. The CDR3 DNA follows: TGTGCCAGCAGACCCACAAGAGGGACAGGGAGTTCACCCCTCCACTTT. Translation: CASRPTRGTGSSPLHF.

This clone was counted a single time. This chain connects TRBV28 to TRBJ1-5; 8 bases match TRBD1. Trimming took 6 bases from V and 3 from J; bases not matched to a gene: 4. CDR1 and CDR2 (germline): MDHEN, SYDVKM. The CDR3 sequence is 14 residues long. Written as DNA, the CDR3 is TGTGCCAGCAGCCGACAGGGGATCAATCAGCCCCAGCATTTT. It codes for CASSRQGINQPQHF.

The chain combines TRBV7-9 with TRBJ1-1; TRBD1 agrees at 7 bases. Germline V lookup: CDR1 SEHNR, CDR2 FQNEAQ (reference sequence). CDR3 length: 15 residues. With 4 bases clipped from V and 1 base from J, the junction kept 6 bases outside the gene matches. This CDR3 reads CASSWQGQPNTEAFF. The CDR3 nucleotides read TGTGCCAGCAGCTGGCAGGGACAGCCGAACACTGAAGCTTTCTTT. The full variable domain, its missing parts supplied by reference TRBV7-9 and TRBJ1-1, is DTGVSQNPRHKITKRGQNVTFRCDPISEHNRLYWYRQTLGQGPEFLTYFQNEAQLEKSRLLSDRFSAERPKGSFSTLEIQRTEQGDSAMYLCASSWQGQPNTEAFFGQGTRLTVV.

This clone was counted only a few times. CDR3 protein: CASSPNQEMNTEAFF. The CDR3 bases are TGTGCCAGCTCACCAAATCAAGAGATGAACACTGAAGCTTTCTTT. The chain links TRBV18 to TRBJ1-1; no firm D call. V lost 2 bases to trimming and J lost 0 bases, with 10 bases between them. Germline V lookup: CDR1 KGHSH, CDR2 LQKENI. The CDR3 spans 15 residues.

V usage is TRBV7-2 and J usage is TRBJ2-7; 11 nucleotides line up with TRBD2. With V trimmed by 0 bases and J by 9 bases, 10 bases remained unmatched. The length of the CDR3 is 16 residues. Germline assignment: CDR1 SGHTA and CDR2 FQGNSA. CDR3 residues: CASSLAQASGGRRQYF. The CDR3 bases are TGTGCCAGCAGCTTAGCGCAGGCTAGCGGGGGGCGCCGGCAGTACTTC.

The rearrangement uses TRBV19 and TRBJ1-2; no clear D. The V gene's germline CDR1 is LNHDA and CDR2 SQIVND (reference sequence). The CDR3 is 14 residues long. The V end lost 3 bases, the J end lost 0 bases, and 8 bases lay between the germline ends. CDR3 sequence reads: CASSIRSANYGYTF. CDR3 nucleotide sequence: TGTGCCAGTAGTATCCGGAGCGCTAACTATGGCTACACCTTC. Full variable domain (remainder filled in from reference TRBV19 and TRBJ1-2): DGGITQSPKYLFRKEGQNVTLSCEQNLNHDAMYWYRQDPGQGLRLIYYSQIVNDFQKGDIAEGYSVSREKKESFPLTVTSAQKNPTAFYLCASSIRSANYGYTFGSGTRLTVV.

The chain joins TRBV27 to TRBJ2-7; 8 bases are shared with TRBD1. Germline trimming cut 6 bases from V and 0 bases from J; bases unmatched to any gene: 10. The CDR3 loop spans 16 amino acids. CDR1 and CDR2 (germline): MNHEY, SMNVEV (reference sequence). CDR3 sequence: CASSRSRGLSSYEQYF. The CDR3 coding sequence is TGTGCCAGCAGCCGAAGCAGGGGGCTTAGCTCCTACGAGCAGTACTTC.

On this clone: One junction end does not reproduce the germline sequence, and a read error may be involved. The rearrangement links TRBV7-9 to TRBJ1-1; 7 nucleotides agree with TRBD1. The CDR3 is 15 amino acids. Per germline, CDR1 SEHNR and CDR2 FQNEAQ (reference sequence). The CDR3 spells CASRIRTQGNAEAFF. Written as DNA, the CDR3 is TGTGCCAGCCGTATAAGAACACAGGGGAACGCTGAAGCTTTCTTT.

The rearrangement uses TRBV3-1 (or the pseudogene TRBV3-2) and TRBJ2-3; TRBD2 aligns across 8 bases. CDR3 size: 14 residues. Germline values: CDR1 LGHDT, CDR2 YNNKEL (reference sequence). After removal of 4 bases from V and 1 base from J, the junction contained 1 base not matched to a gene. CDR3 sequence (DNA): TGTGCCAGCAGCCGGGGACTAGGCACAGATACGCAGTATTTT. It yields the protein CASSRGLGTDTQYF.

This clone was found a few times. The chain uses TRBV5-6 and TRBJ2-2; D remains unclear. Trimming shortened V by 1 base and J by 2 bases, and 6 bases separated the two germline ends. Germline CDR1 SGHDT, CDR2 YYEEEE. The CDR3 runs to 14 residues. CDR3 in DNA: TGTGCCAGCAGCTTGACAAGAAACACCGGGGAGCTGTTTTTT. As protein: CASSLTRNTGELFF.